This record covers a single T cell receptor (beta chain). Its cognate antigen is unknown. The CDR3 is made up of 15 amino acids. V lost 5 bases, J lost 12 bases, and 15 bases stayed unmatched. CDR1 is MDHEN, CDR2 SYDVKM, per germline. The record originates from a study of shared clonotypes between healthy human individuals. Study background: Each donor contributed plates that comprised three CD4 naive, three CD4 memory, two CD8 naive and one CD8 memory.

Clones were read by immunoSEQ multiplex PCR, and TCRdb kept only the in-frame ones, dropping some. Seen here are approximately 940,000 clones, about 80% observed once, and the top ten hold about 1.5%. General study results and limits: Larger estimated richness was generally recorded for naive subsets relative to memory subsets. Sampling covered blood only; tissue repertoires likely differ. Relative to clonotypes present in all four donors, those not shared had lower generation probabilities.

This receptor was obtained from a young man in good health. The sequenced sample consisted of memory CD4+ T cells sorted from blood. Stated subset: CD45RA-negative fraction. This sequence joins TRBV28 and TRBJ1-2; 10 bases align to TRBD1. CDR3 sequence: CASSLTTGQGTKHTF. The CDR3 nucleotides are TGTGCCAGCAGTCTCACTACGGGACAGGGGACGAAACACACCTTC.